This passage covers 5 T cell receptor beta chains from one sample sequenced in a study of OX40 agonist ivuxolimab in advanced cancers. Generated by immunoSEQ multiplex PCR, the TCRdb table keeps only in-frame clones and is missing some. The sample lists approximately 40,000 clones, about four fifths occurring once. Sequences were derived from CD4+ or CD8+ T cells sorted from blood, sampled in a trial of the OX40 agonist ivuxolimab. The receptor source for this set is an adult with an advanced solid tumor such as melanoma, head and neck, liver or kidney cancer.

The chain has TRBV10-3 and TRBJ2-2, with a weak D call TRBD1 (6 bases). V was shortened by 6 bases and J by 6 bases, with 8 bases between the two germline ends. The length of the CDR3 is 12 residues. Germline V gene data show CDR1 as ENHRY and CDR2 as SYGVKD. CDR3 nucleotide sequence: TGTGCCATCAGACAGGGCGCCGGGGAGCTGTTTTTT. It yields the protein CAIRQGAGELFF.

The V gene is TRBV19, the J gene TRBJ2-7; D is undetermined. V was pared by 1 base and J by 7 bases, with 11 bases between. The CDR3 covers 13 residues. Per the germline V gene, CDR1 is LNHDA and CDR2 is SQIVND (reference sequence). CDR3 sequence (DNA): TGTGCCAGTAGTATAGGGCCCAATGGTGAGCAGTACTTC. It encodes CASSIGPNGEQYF.

The CDR3 loop reads CASSNSLAYEQYF. CDR3 nucleotides: TGTGCCAGCAGTAATAGCCTAGCCTACGAGCAGTACTTC. This chain uses TRBV28 with TRBJ2-7; D is unresolved. The CDR3 is 13 residues long. Deletions cut 5 bases from V and 2 bases from J, with 10 bases between. CDR1 and CDR2 (germline): MDHEN, SYDVKM.

CDR3 in amino acids: CASSSQERNYEQYF. The DNA for the CDR3 is TGTGCCAGCAGCTCGCAGGAACGCAACTACGAGCAGTACTTC. The V and J genes are TRBV7-9 and TRBJ2-7; D ambiguous. There are 14 residues in the CDR3. Deletions cut 4 bases from V and 3 bases from J, with 13 bases between. Germline V gene data show CDR1 as SEHNR and CDR2 as FQNEAQ (reference sequence).

The genes are TRBV7-2 and TRBJ2-2, with D maybe TRBD1 (5 bases). Trimming cost V 5 bases and J 3 bases, with 10 bases left between them. This CDR3 is 14 amino acids long. CDR1 and CDR2 from the germline V gene are SGHTA and FQGNSA. CDR3 sequence: CASSQGTHTGELFF. The CDR3 bases are TGTGCCAGCAGCCAGGGCACCCACACCGGGGAGCTGTTTTTT.